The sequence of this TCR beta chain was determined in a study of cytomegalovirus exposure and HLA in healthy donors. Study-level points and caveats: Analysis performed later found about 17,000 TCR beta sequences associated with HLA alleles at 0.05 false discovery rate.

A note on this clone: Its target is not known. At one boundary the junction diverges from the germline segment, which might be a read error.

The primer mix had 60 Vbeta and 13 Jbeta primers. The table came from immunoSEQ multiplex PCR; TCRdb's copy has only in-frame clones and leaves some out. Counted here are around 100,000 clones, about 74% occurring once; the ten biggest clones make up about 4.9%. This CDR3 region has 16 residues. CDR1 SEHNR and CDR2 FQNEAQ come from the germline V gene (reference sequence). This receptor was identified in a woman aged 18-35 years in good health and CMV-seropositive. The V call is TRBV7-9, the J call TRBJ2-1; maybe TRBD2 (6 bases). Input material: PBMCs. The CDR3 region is CAGSSVWWRVGNEQFF. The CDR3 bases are TGTGCCGGCAGTTCAGTATGGTGGAGGGTAGGCAATGAGCAGTTCTTC.